This TCR beta chain was obtained from a study of T cell responses to AZD1222 COVID-19 vaccine. Measured with immunoSEQ multiplex PCR; TCRdb has only the in-frame clones, and not every one. The sample includes more than 75,000 clones, 90% of them seen just once. Study results and limitations: Baseline serostatus was positive in only six or seven AZD1222 recipients. There were mostly white British donors and more females than males, and clonal diversity was possibly underestimated. Nearly half of spike-specific TCRs reportedly target unmutated variant regions.

Deletions cut 3 bases from V and 5 bases from J, with 22 bases between. CDR3 size: 17 residues. Germline V gene sequence: CDR1 LGHDT, CDR2 YNNKEL (reference sequence). This clone appeared a single time. The antigen is undetermined. V usage is TRBV3-1 (or the pseudogene TRBV3-2) and J usage is TRBJ2-5; D possibly matches TRBD1 or TRBD2 (7 bases each). The sequenced sample was peripheral blood, obtained on day 0 of AZD1222 vaccination. The sequence derives from an adult in good health. DNA of the CDR3: TGTGCCAGCAGCCACACCCCCCGACAGGGCGGGGGTGAGACCCAGTACTTC. Translated, it gives CASSHTPRQGGGETQYF.